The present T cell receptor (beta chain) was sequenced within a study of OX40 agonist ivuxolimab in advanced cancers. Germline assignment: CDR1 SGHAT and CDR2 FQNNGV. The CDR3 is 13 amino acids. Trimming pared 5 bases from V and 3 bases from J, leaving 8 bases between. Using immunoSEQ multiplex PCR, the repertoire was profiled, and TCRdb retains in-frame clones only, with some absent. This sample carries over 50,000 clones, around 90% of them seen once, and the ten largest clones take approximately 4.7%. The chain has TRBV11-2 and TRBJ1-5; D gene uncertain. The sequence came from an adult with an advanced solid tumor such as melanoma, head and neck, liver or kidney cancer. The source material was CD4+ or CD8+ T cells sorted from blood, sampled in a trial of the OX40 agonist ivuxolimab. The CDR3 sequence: CASSQQNNQPQHF. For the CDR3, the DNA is TGTGCCAGCAGCCAACAGAACAATCAGCCCCAGCATTTT.